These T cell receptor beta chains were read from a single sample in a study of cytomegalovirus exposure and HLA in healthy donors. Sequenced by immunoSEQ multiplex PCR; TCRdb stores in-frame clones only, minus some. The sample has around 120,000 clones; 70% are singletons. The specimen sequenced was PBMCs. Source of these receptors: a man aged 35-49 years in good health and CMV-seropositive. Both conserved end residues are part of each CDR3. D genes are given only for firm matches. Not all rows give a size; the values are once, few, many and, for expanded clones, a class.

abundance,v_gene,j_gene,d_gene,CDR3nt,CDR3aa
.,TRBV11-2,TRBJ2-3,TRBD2,TGTGCCAGCAGCTCCGGGACTAGCGGCACAGATACGCAGTATTTT,CASSSGTSGTDTQYF
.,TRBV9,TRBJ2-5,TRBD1,TGTGCCAGCAGCGTAGGGGGACAGCAAGAGACCCAGTACTTC,CASSVGGQQETQYF
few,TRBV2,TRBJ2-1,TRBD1,TGTGCCAGCAGTGATGATCCAGGGGGCGTCGATGAGCAGTTCTTC,CASSDDPGGVDEQFF
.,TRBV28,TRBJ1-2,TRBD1,TGTGCCAGCTTGAGTGACAGGGATGGCTACACCTTC,CASLSDRDGYTF
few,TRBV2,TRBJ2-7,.,TGTGCCAGCAGGGTCTCAAGCGGGCAGGCCTACGAGCAGTACTTC,CASRVSSGQAYEQYF
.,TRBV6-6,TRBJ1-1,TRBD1,TGTGCCAGCAGTTACGGGACAGGGGGCGCGGAAGCTTTCTTT,CASSYGTGGAEAFF
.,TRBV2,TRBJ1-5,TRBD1,TGTGCCAGCAGTGAAGGGGGGACAGGGGGTGGTAGCAATCAGCCCCAGCATTTT,CASSEGGTGGGSNQPQHF
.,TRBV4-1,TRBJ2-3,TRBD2,TGCGCCAGCAGCCAAACCTTAGCGGGAGGATCCACAGATACGCAGTATTTT,CASSQTLAGGSTDTQYF
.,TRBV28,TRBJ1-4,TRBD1,TGTGCCAGCAGTTTGCAGGGGGCTGGGGAAAAACTGTTTTTT,CASSLQGAGEKLFF
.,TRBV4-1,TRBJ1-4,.,TGCGCCAGCAGCCAAGACGGGCAGGGCGGGGGACCTAATGAAAAACTGTTTTTT,CASSQDGQGGGPNEKLFF
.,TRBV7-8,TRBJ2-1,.,TGTGCCAGCAGCTCCCTGCAGGGAACCTACAATGAGCAGTTCTTC,CASSSLQGTYNEQFF
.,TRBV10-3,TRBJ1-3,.,TGTGCCATCAGTGAGAGGACAGCCGGAAACACCATATATTTT,CAISERTAGNTIYF
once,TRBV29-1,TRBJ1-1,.,TGCAGCGGGGGCTTCGATGAAGCTTTCTTT,CSGGFDEAFF
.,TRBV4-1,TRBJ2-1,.,TGCGCCAGCAGCCAAGATGGGCATGAGCAGTTCTTC,CASSQDGHEQFF
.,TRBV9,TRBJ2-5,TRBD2,TGTGCCAGCAGCGCCCTAGCGGGGCGGGAGACCCAGTACTTC,CASSALAGRETQYF
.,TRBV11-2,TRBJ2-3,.,TGTGCCAGCAGCCGCGACAGTTACACAGATACGCAGTATTTT,CASSRDSYTDTQYF
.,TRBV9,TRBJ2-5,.,TGTGCCAGCAGCGTCCAGTCGAGGGCCGGAGAGACCCAGTACTTC,CASSVQSRAGETQYF
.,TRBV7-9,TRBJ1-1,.,TGTGCCAGCAGCTTCTCCGTGAACACTGAAGCTTTCTTT,CASSFSVNTEAFF
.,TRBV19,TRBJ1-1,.,TGTGCCAGTAGTGAGAAGTACGGGAACACTGAAGCTTTCTTT,CASSEKYGNTEAFF
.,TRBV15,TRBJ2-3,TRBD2,TGTGCCACCAGCAGAGTCCCCTCACTAGCGGGAGTGACAGATACGCAGTATTTT,CATSRVPSLAGVTDTQYF
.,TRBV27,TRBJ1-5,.,TGTGCCAGCAGTCTCCGACAGGTTGGCCAGCCCCAGCATTTT,CASSLRQVGQPQHF
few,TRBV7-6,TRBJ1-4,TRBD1,TGTGCCAGCAGCCCCGACTTAGACAGGGTAGCTGAAAAACTGTTTTTT,CASSPDLDRVAEKLFF
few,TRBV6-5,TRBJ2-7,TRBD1,TGTGCCAGCAGTTACGAGGGACAGGGATTCTACGAGCAGTACTTC,CASSYEGQGFYEQYF
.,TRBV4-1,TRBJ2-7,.,TGCGCCAGCAGCCAGGATCGGGAGGAGCAGTACTTC,CASSQDREEQYF
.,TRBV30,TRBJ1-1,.,TGTGCCTGGAGTGGGCTCAGTGAAGCTTTCTTT,CAWSGLSEAFF